The 28 T cell receptor beta chains below were found in one sample sequenced in a study of blood T cell repertoires in COVID-19. The table came from immunoSEQ multiplex PCR; TCRdb's copy has only in-frame clones and leaves some out. The profile shows roughly 43,000 clones, roughly 87% of them singletons. Sequenced: peripheral blood. Receptor source: a woman aged 55-70 years with acute or convalescent COVID-19.

V usage is TRBV27 and J usage is TRBJ2-7, with a tentative D call TRBD1 (5 bases). CDR1 is MNHEY, CDR2 SMNVEV, per germline (reference sequence). Trimming shortened V by 6 bases and J by 4 bases, and 19 bases separated the two germline ends. The CDR3 has 15 amino acids. Here the CDR3 reads CASSPRKGNLYEQYF. CDR3 DNA sequence: TGTGCCAGCAGCCCCAGGAAGGGGAACTTATACGAGCAGTACTTC.

The V and J genes are TRBV11-2 and TRBJ1-1; D might be TRBD1 (6 bases). The germline V gene encodes CDR1 SGHAT and CDR2 FQNNGV. This CDR3 has 14 amino acids. V was clipped by 3 bases and J by 1 base, with 9 bases between them. CDR3 loop: CASSFSQGNTEAFF. The CDR3 nucleotides read TGTGCCAGCAGCTTCTCACAGGGGAACACTGAAGCTTTCTTT.

This chain connects TRBV29-1 to TRBJ2-2, with D uncertain. Germline V gene lookup returns CDR1 SQVTM and CDR2 ANQGSEA. Trimming cost V 5 bases and J 4 bases, with 14 bases left between them. This CDR3 comprises 14 residues. The CDR3 bases are TGCAGCGTTTCGAAGCCTCCGGGCACCGGGGAGCTGTTTTTT. Translating it yields CSVSKPPGTGELFF.

The genes are TRBV2 and TRBJ2-7; 8 bases are shared with TRBD1. With 5 bases clipped from V and 4 bases from J, the junction kept 7 bases outside the gene matches. CDR3 length: 14 residues. From germline, CDR1 is SNHLY and CDR2 FYNNEI. Here the CDR3 DNA reads TGTGCCAGCAGTCGACAGGGGTTGAATTACGAGCAGTACTTC. It encodes CASSRQGLNYEQYF.

The rearrangement links TRBV29-1 to TRBJ2-3; D not certain. Trimming left V 5 bases short and J 4 bases short, with 7 bases between. Germline V gene lookup returns CDR1 SQVTM and CDR2 ANQGSEA. This CDR3 is 11 amino acids long. The chain's CDR3 is CSVLRSDTQYF. CDR3 coding DNA: TGCAGCGTTTTGCGCTCAGATACGCAGTATTTT.

This clone has just a few counts. The chain combines TRBV2 with TRBJ2-6; 8 bases agree with TRBD1. Germline V gene sequence: CDR1 SNHLY, CDR2 FYNNEI. With 8 bases clipped from V and 2 bases from J, the junction kept 5 bases outside the gene matches. The CDR3 spans 15 residues. CDR3 sequence: CASLSTGAGANVLTF. The CDR3 nucleotides read TGTGCCAGCCTTTCGACAGGGGCTGGGGCCAACGTCCTGACTTTC. Full variable domain (remainder filled in from reference TRBV2 and TRBJ2-6): EPEVTQTPSHQVTQMGQEVILRCVPISNHLYFYWYRQILGQKVEFLVSFYNNEISEKSEIFDDQFSVERPDGSNFTLKIRSTKLEDSAMYFCASLSTGAGANVLTFGAGSRLTVL.

This chain joins TRBV5-1 and TRBJ1-4; tentative D call: TRBD1 (6 bases). Germline V gene data show CDR1 as SGHRS and CDR2 as YFSETQ. The CDR3 extends over 15 amino acids. V lost 7 bases, J lost 2 bases, and 15 bases lay in between. The CDR3 protein is CASQSTGFTNEKLFF. The CDR3 bases are TGCGCCAGCCAGAGCACAGGGTTTACTAATGAAAAACTGTTTTTT.

The gene calls are TRBV6-6 and TRBJ2-7, with 7 nucleotides matching TRBD1. The CDR3 consists of 14 residues. Trimming cost V 5 bases and J 5 bases; bases outside gene matches: 9. CDR1 is MNHNY and CDR2 is SVGAGI in the germline V gene (reference sequence). DNA for the CDR3: TGTGCCAGCAGTGCAGCCGGGACAGTGAACGAGCAGTACTTC. This gives the protein CASSAAGTVNEQYF.

J is TRBJ2-7 and V is TRBV24-1; TRBD1 agrees at 7 bases. V lost 1 base to trimming and J lost 0 bases; unmatched junction nucleotides: 2. Germline V gene lookup returns CDR1 KGHDR and CDR2 SFDVKD. This CDR3 comprises 15 residues. In DNA form, the CDR3 reads TGTGCCACCAGTGATTTTAGGACAGGCTCCTACGAGCAGTACTTC. Its protein product is CATSDFRTGSYEQYF.

The V and J genes are TRBV20-1 and TRBJ2-5, with 9 bases fitting TRBD2. This CDR3 is 16 amino acids long. J was trimmed by 5 bases and V by 3 bases; bases with no gene match: 13. Looked up from germline, CDR1 is DFQATT and CDR2 is SNEGSKA (reference sequence). The CDR3 protein is CSASDSSGANRETQYF. The CDR3 nucleotides are TGCAGTGCTAGTGATTCTAGCGGGGCTAATAGGGAGACCCAGTACTTC.

This clone has just one count. The chain recombines TRBV6-5 with TRBJ1-2, with a possible D match to TRBD1 (6 bases). V was pared by 2 bases and J by 2 bases, with 15 bases between. The germline gives CDR1 MNHEY, CDR2 SVGAGI. This CDR3 contains 16 residues. CDR3 bases: TGTGCCAGCAGTTACATCTCCATAGACAGGAACTATGGCTACACCTTC. This encodes CASSYISIDRNYGYTF.

This clone was seen a handful of times. This sequence joins TRBV7-8 and TRBJ2-3; 7 bases map to TRBD2. V lost 6 bases, J lost 0 bases, and 3 bases stayed unmatched. The CDR3 extends over 14 amino acids. From germline, CDR1 is SGHVS and CDR2 FQNEAQ. Here the CDR3 reads CASRWGGSTDTQYF. In DNA, the CDR3 is TGTGCCAGCAGGTGGGGGGGGAGCACAGATACGCAGTATTTT.

This chain's CDR3 is CASSPDRATEAFF. The DNA of the CDR3 is TGTGCCAGCAGCCCCGACAGGGCCACTGAAGCTTTCTTT. The J gene is TRBJ1-1, the V gene TRBV7-3; 7 bases align to TRBD1. Germline CDR1 and CDR2: SGHTA and FQGTGA. CDR3 length: 13 amino acids. The V and J ends lost 5 bases and 4 bases, in that order; junction bases with no gene match: 4.

This chain connects TRBV19 to TRBJ1-2; the D gene is possibly TRBD1 (6 bases). Germline V gene data show CDR1 as LNHDA and CDR2 as SQIVND (reference sequence). The ends were cut back, 5 bases at V and 0 bases at J, with 16 bases in the middle. This CDR3 comprises 16 residues. The CDR3 sequence: CASSPETGSANYGYTF. Written as DNA, the CDR3 is TGTGCCAGTAGTCCGGAAACAGGGTCGGCTAACTATGGCTACACCTTC.

CDR3 bases: TGCGCCAGCAGCTTGGCCGGGGTAGATGGTGGAAACACCATATATTTT. Translated, it gives CASSLAGVDGGNTIYF. V is TRBV5-1 and J is TRBJ1-3, with D unresolved. In germline, CDR1 is SGHRS, CDR2 YFSETQ. The CDR3 runs 16 residues. With 0 bases removed from V and 3 bases from J, the gap between germline ends came to 13 bases.

The rearrangement links TRBV21-1 to TRBJ1-6; the table's D call, TRBD1, has no DNA check behind it. TRBV21-1 is designated a pseudogene. The CDR3 is 16 residues long. CDR3 bases: TGTGCCAGCAGCAAGGTACCAGGGGGCTATAGTTCACCCCTCCACTTT. This encodes CASSKVPGGYSSPLHF.

This clone was seen only once. The rearrangement uses TRBV7-6 and TRBJ2-7, with D possibly TRBD1 on 5 matching bases. Germline V gene lookup returns CDR1 SGHVS and CDR2 FNYEAQ. The germline V and J ends were trimmed by 5 bases and 3 bases, with 8 bases remaining between them. The CDR3 spans 12 residues. The CDR3 DNA follows: TGTGCCAGCAGCCTGGACAACTACGAGCAGTACTTC. Amino acids: CASSLDNYEQYF. The entire variable domain, with the rest obtained from reference TRBV7-6 and TRBJ2-7, is as follows: GAGVSQSPRYKVTKRGQDVALRCDPISGHVSLYWYRQALGQGPEFLTYFNYEAQQDKSGLPNDRFSAERPEGSISTLTIQRTEQRDSAMYRCASSLDNYEQYFGPGTRLTVT.

The chain employs TRBV20-1 and TRBJ2-1, with 8 positions matching TRBD2. The CDR3 extends over 13 amino acids. V dropped 3 bases and J dropped 8; count of bases not matched to a gene: 6. Germline V CDR1 and CDR2: DFQATT, SNEGSKA (reference sequence). The DNA for the CDR3 is TGCAGTGCTAGTCCGGGGGGGCCCTATGAGCAGTTCTTC. Translating it yields CSASPGGPYEQFF.

The rearrangement joins TRBV13 to TRBJ2-2, with 7 nucleotides matching TRBD2. V gave up 5 bases and J gave up 3 bases; unmatched junction bases: 6. The germline gives CDR1 PRHDT, CDR2 FYEKMQ (reference sequence). The CDR3 extends over 15 amino acids. CDR3 amino acids: CASSVRGGHTGELFF. The CDR3 coding sequence is TGTGCCAGCAGCGTCCGCGGGGGTCACACCGGGGAGCTGTTTTTT.

The V and J genes are TRBV7-9 and TRBJ1-2, with TRBD1 matching 9 bases. The J segment lost 5 bases and the V segment lost 5 bases, leaving 12 bases of the junction unmatched. CDR3 length: 16 residues. Germline CDR1 is SEHNR and CDR2 is FQNEAQ (reference sequence). CDR3 amino acids: CASSTWDREDRYGYTF. CDR3 DNA sequence: TGTGCCAGCAGCACCTGGGACAGGGAGGATAGGTATGGCTACACCTTC.

Written as DNA, the CDR3 is TGTGCCAGCAGTTCCACAGGGGTTATCCCTGAAGCTTTCTTT. Translated, it gives CASSSTGVIPEAFF. The rearrangement uses TRBV27 and TRBJ1-1; TRBD1 aligns across 7 bases. In germline, CDR1 is MNHEY, CDR2 SMNVEV (reference sequence). The CDR3 has 14 amino acids. The junction had 8 bases not matched to a gene; V was cut back by 4 bases and J by 6 bases.

The chain is built from TRBV18 and TRBJ2-7; D possibly corresponds to TRBD1 (6 bases). In germline, CDR1 is KGHSH, CDR2 LQKENI. V lost 3 bases and J 4 bases, leaving 19 bases between the germline ends. This CDR3 spans 16 amino acids. The CDR3 DNA reads TGTGCCAGCTCACCTAGGCAAGCAGGGGCCTCGTACGAGCAGTACTTC. Protein product: CASSPRQAGASYEQYF.

This clone came up once. The rearrangement joins TRBV7-3 to TRBJ1-1; no reliable D call. V lost 4 bases and J 1 base, leaving 10 bases between the germline ends. Germline loops: CDR1 SGHTA, CDR2 FQGTGA. The CDR3 is 14 residues long. The DNA for the CDR3 is TGTGCCAGCAGCTCCAAGACTCAGAACACTGAAGCTTTCTTT. Protein: CASSSKTQNTEAFF. Supplemented by reference TRBV7-3 and TRBJ1-1, the full variable domain reads GAGVSQTPSNKVTEKGKYVELRCDPISGHTALYWYRQSLGQGPEFLIYFQGTGAADDSGLPNDRFFAVRPEGSVSTLKIQRTERGDSAVYLCASSSKTQNTEAFFGQGTRLTVV.

This chain joins TRBV7-9 and TRBJ2-1; TRBD2 might be the D (5 bases). Germline CDR1 is SEHNR and CDR2 is FQNEAQ (reference sequence). The germline V and J ends were trimmed by 5 bases and 2 bases, with 16 bases remaining between them. The CDR3 runs 16 residues. The CDR3 DNA reads as TGTGCCAGCAGCCAAGAAGGGAGCCGCCCCTACAATGAGCAGTTCTTC. This codes for CASSQEGSRPYNEQFF.

The chain joins TRBV4-1 to TRBJ2-1, with TRBD1 matching 11 bases. After removal of 3 bases from V and 5 bases from J, the junction contained 9 bases not matched to a gene. Germline assignment: CDR1 MGHRA and CDR2 YSYEKL. CDR3 size: 17 residues. The CDR3 DNA reads TGCGCCAGCAGCCATGGTAGGGAGGGACAGGGGGACAATGAGCAGTTCTTC. This translates into CASSHGREGQGDNEQFF.

The genes are TRBV5-1 and TRBJ2-7, with D possibly matching TRBD1 (5 bases). Germline CDR1 reads SGHRS; CDR2 reads YFSETQ. V lost 3 bases to trimming and J lost 7 bases, with 14 bases between them. The CDR3 runs to 13 residues. In nucleotides, the CDR3 is TGCGCCAGCAGCTCCGGGCCCCAGGGAGAGCAGTACTTC. This sequence encodes CASSSGPQGEQYF.

The genes are TRBV7-9 and TRBJ2-1; D is perhaps TRBD2 (5 bases). Germline CDR1 SEHNR, CDR2 FQNEAQ (reference sequence). V was clipped by 5 bases and J by 8 bases, with 16 bases between them. There are 14 residues in the CDR3. This CDR3 reads CASSPRAALDEQFF. The CDR3 nucleotides are TGTGCCAGCAGCCCTAGAGCGGCCTTGGATGAGCAGTTCTTC.

This clone was seen a single time. The chain employs TRBV12-3 or TRBV12-4 and TRBJ2-2; no definite D call. V was pared by 11 bases and J by 1 base, with 11 bases between. The CDR3 has 13 amino acids. CDR3: CALRSENTGELFF. CDR3 in DNA: TGTGCCTTACGGTCCGAGAACACCGGGGAGCTGTTTTTT.